Listed below are T cell receptor beta chains from one sample, sequenced in a study of blood T cells in healthy people across ages. TCRdb re-analysed the 5' RACE reads in MiXCR, keeping a single row per CDR3 protein. The sample has about 780,000 distinct CDR3 sequences; 20% to 30% are singletons. This sample was also put to use in a study of T cells of mothers and their children.

The sequenced sample consisted of blood. Every receptor here comes from a boy aged 5-17 years in good health. The CDR3 runs from the conserved cysteine through the conserved F or W. The order of the fields is V gene, J gene, clone size, D gene, CDR3 protein, CDR3 DNA. D genes are given only for firm matches. Size is stated for part of the rows, as once, few or many counts, or as a class when the clone is expanded.

v_gene: TRBV3-1
j_gene: TRBJ2-6
abundance: few
d_gene: .
CDR3aa: CASSPQAVLAGANVLTF
CDR3nt: TGTGCCAGCAGCCCGCAAGCAGTCCTGGCTGGGGCCAACGTCCTGACTTTC

v_gene: TRBV2
j_gene: TRBJ2-7
abundance: .
d_gene: .
CDR3aa: CASSGGSYSYEQYF
CDR3nt: TGTGCCAGCAGCGGTGGGTCTTATTCCTACGAGCAGTACTTC

v_gene: TRBV10-1
j_gene: TRBJ2-1
abundance: .
d_gene: .
CDR3aa: CASSEGGTHNEQFF
CDR3nt: TGCGCCAGCAGTGAAGGGGGGACTCACAATGAGCAGTTCTTC

v_gene: TRBV5-1
j_gene: TRBJ2-3
abundance: .
d_gene: .
CDR3aa: CASSLAGLTTDTQYF
CDR3nt: TGCGCCAGCAGCTTGGCAGGACTGACCACAGATACGCAGTATTTT

v_gene: TRBV12-3/TRBV12-4
j_gene: TRBJ2-1
abundance: few
d_gene: TRBD1
CDR3aa: CASSSRTGGFSYNEQFF
CDR3nt: TGTGCCAGCAGTTCGCGGACAGGGGGCTTCTCCTACAATGAGCAGTTCTTC

v_gene: TRBV25-1
j_gene: TRBJ2-1
abundance: .
d_gene: TRBD2
CDR3aa: CASSPPTGTTGNEQFF
CDR3nt: TGTGCCAGCAGCCCTCCGACGGGGACTACCGGCAATGAGCAGTTCTTC

v_gene: TRBV28
j_gene: TRBJ2-7
abundance: .
d_gene: .
CDR3aa: CASVGIDPGQYF
CDR3nt: TGTGCCAGCGTCGGGATTGATCCTGGGCAGTACTTC

v_gene: TRBV5-1
j_gene: TRBJ2-7
abundance: .
d_gene: .
CDR3aa: CASSLALFLYNEQYF
CDR3nt: TGCGCCAGCAGCTTGGCCTTGTTTCTCTACAACGAGCAGTACTTC

v_gene: TRBV30
j_gene: TRBJ2-1
abundance: .
d_gene: .
CDR3aa: CASFPTILYNEHFF
CDR3nt: TGTGCCTCCTTTCCCACTATCCTCTACAATGAGCACTTCTTC

v_gene: TRBV11-2
j_gene: TRBJ2-7
abundance: .
d_gene: .
CDR3aa: CASSSEGRYEQYF
CDR3nt: TGTGCCAGCAGCTCTGAGGGGAGGTACGAGCAGTACTTC

v_gene: TRBV2
j_gene: TRBJ1-2
abundance: .
d_gene: TRBD1
CDR3aa: CASSAEKGQGGYGYTF
CDR3nt: TGTGCCAGCAGTGCGGAAAAAGGACAGGGAGGCTATGGCTACACCTTC

v_gene: TRBV29-1
j_gene: TRBJ2-1
abundance: .
d_gene: .
CDR3aa: CSVDKRAEQFF
CDR3nt: TGCAGCGTTGATAAGAGGGCTGAGCAGTTCTTC

v_gene: TRBV20-1
j_gene: TRBJ2-7
abundance: .
d_gene: .
CDR3aa: CSASRGKNYEQYF
CDR3nt: TGCAGTGCTAGCCGGGGGAAAAACTACGAGCAGTACTTC

v_gene: TRBV5-1
j_gene: TRBJ2-6
abundance: .
d_gene: .
CDR3aa: CASGPEVFRSGANVLTF
CDR3nt: TGCGCCAGCGGTCCAGAAGTTTTCCGCTCTGGGGCCAACGTCCTGACTTTC

v_gene: TRBV7-2
j_gene: TRBJ2-1
abundance: .
d_gene: .
CDR3aa: CASSRRSDEQFF
CDR3nt: TGTGCCAGCAGCCGCCGGAGTGATGAGCAGTTCTTC

v_gene: TRBV20-1
j_gene: TRBJ2-4
abundance: .
d_gene: TRBD2
CDR3aa: CSAKTSGEVDIQYF
CDR3nt: TGCAGTGCCAAGACTAGCGGGGAGGTAGACATTCAGTACTTC

v_gene: TRBV3-1
j_gene: TRBJ1-2
abundance: .
d_gene: .
CDR3aa: CASSQPDVDYGYTF
CDR3nt: TGTGCCAGCAGCCAACCGGACGTTGACTATGGCTACACCTTC

v_gene: TRBV4-1
j_gene: TRBJ2-5
abundance: .
d_gene: .
CDR3aa: CASSQDWQGRPETQYF
CDR3nt: TGCGCCAGCAGCCAAGATTGGCAGGGGCGTCCAGAGACCCAGTACTTC

v_gene: TRBV11-2
j_gene: TRBJ2-3
abundance: few
d_gene: .
CDR3aa: CASSHKGHGTDTQYF
CDR3nt: TGTGCCAGCAGCCACAAGGGCCATGGCACAGATACGCAGTATTTT

v_gene: TRBV3-1
j_gene: TRBJ2-6
abundance: few
d_gene: TRBD1
CDR3aa: CASRAQGASGANVLTF
CDR3nt: TGCGCCAGCAGGGCACAGGGGGCGTCTGGGGCCAACGTCCTGACTTTC

v_gene: TRBV7-9
j_gene: TRBJ2-4
abundance: few
d_gene: .
CDR3aa: CASSSGTEINIQYF
CDR3nt: TGTGCCAGCAGCTCCGGGACGGAAATAAACATTCAGTACTTC

v_gene: TRBV5-1
j_gene: TRBJ2-1
abundance: few
d_gene: .
CDR3aa: CASSLVADLLQWEQFF
CDR3nt: TGCGCCAGCAGCTTGGTCGCAGACCTTCTACAATGGGAGCAGTTCTTC

v_gene: TRBV7-2
j_gene: TRBJ1-3
abundance: .
d_gene: .
CDR3aa: CASSLRGSGTGNTIYF
CDR3nt: TGTGCCAGCAGCTTAAGGGGATCAGGGACTGGAAACACCATATATTTT

v_gene: TRBV9
j_gene: TRBJ2-6
abundance: few
d_gene: TRBD2
CDR3aa: CASSEPPGLAVSGANVLTF
CDR3nt: TGTGCCAGCAGCGAGCCCCCGGGACTAGCTGTCTCTGGGGCCAACGTCCTGACTTTC

v_gene: TRBV10-3
j_gene: TRBJ1-1
abundance: few
d_gene: TRBD1
CDR3aa: CAITRTTGTNTEAFF
CDR3nt: TGTGCCATCACCCGGACGACAGGGACGAACACTGAAGCTTTCTTT

v_gene: TRBV6-2/TRBV6-3
j_gene: TRBJ2-6
abundance: few
d_gene: .
CDR3aa: CASSNRESGANVLTF
CDR3nt: TGTGCCAGCAGCAACAGGGAATCTGGGGCCAACGTCCTGACTTTC